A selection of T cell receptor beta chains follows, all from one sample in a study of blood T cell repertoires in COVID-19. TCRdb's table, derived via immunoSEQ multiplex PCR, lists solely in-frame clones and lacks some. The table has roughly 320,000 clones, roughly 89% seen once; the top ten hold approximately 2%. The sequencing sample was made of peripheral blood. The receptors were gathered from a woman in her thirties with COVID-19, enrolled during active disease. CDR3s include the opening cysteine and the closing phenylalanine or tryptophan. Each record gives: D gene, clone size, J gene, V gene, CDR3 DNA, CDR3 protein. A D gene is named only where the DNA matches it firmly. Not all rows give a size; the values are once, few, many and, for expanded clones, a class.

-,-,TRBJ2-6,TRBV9,TGTGCCAGCAGCAACATTTTTGGCTCTGGGGCCAACGTCCTGACTTTC,CASSNIFGSGANVLTF
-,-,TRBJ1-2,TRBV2,TGTGCCAGCAGTGATGAACGACTAAACTATGGCTACACCTTC,CASSDERLNYGYTF
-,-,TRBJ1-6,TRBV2,TGTGCCAGCACCCAATATTCACCCCTCCACTTT,CASTQYSPLHF
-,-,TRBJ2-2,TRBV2,TGTGCCAGCAGCGGGACAAGGAACACCGGGGAGCTGTTTTTT,CASSGTRNTGELFF
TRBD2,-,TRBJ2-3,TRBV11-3,TGTGCCAGTTCCCAACTAGCGGGGGGGCAGACAGATACGCAGTATTTT,CASSQLAGGQTDTQYF
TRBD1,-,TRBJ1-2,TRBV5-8,TGTGCCAGCAGCCTGGGGACAGGGGGCAACTATGGCTACACCTTC,CASSLGTGGNYGYTF
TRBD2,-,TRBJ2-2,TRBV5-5,TGTGCCAGCAGCTTGGTCGGCACTAGCGGGGGCACCGGGGAGCTGTTTTTT,CASSLVGTSGGTGELFF
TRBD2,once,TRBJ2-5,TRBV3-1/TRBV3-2,TGTGCCAGCAGCCGGGTACTAGCGGGGGGGCCCGAGACCCAGTACTTC,CASSRVLAGGPETQYF
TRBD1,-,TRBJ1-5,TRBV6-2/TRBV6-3,TGTGCCAGCAGCGACAGGGGCAATCAGCCCCAGCATTTT,CASSDRGNQPQHF
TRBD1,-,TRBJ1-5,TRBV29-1,TGCAGCGCCACACAGGGGAATAGCAATCAGCCCCAGCATTTT,CSATQGNSNQPQHF
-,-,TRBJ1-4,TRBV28,TGTGCCAGCAGCCTAGCGGGGGCAGGGGTTAATGAAAAACTGTTTTTT,CASSLAGAGVNEKLFF
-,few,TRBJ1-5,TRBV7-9,TGTGCCAGCAGCGTTGACAGCTATCAGCCCCAGCATTTT,CASSVDSYQPQHF
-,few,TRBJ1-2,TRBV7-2,TGTGCCAGCAAACAGACAGGCAGCTATGGCTACACCTTC,CASKQTGSYGYTF
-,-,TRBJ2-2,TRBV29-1,TGCAGCGTTGAGGGGCAGAACACCGGGGAGCTGTTTTTT,CSVEGQNTGELFF
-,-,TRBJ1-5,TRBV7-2,TGTGCCAGCAGCTTAGCGCTACAGGGTAATCAGCCCCAGCATTTT,CASSLALQGNQPQHF
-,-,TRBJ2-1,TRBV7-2,TGTGCCAGCAGCTTAGGTGCTAGCTCCTACAATGAGCAGTTCTTC,CASSLGASSYNEQFF